A selection of T cell receptor beta chains follows, all from one sample in a study of CD8+ T cells in alopecia areata. The repertoire was sequenced with immunoSEQ multiplex PCR; TCRdb's copy has only in-frame clones and lacks some. The table lists 95,000 to 120,000 clones, 55% to 70% of them singletons. The material sequenced was NKG2D-low CD8+ T cells sorted from blood. The receptor set was obtained from a human donor with alopecia areata. The CDR3 runs from the conserved cysteine through the conserved F or W. D genes are given only for firm matches. Clone size is shown for a subset of rows, as once, few, many or a class of expanded clone.

CDR3: CASSSGQSYEQYF
DNA: TGTGCCAGCAGCTCTGGACAGTCCTACGAGCAGTACTTC
size: NA
J: TRBJ2-7
D: NA
V: TRBV7-3
length: 13

CDR3: CASSSKPGLLGETQYF
DNA: TGCGCCAGCAGCTCTAAACCGGGACTGTTGGGAGAGACCCAGTACTTC
size: NA
J: TRBJ2-5
D: NA
V: TRBV5-1
length: 16

CDR3: CSVEGRGFGTEAFF
DNA: TGCAGCGTTGAGGGGAGGGGATTTGGAACTGAAGCTTTCTTT
size: few
J: TRBJ1-1
D: NA
V: TRBV29-1
length: 14

CDR3: CASSVAGGVADTQYF
DNA: TGTGCCAGCAGTGTCGCGGGGGGGGTGGCAGATACGCAGTATTTT
size: NA
J: TRBJ2-3
D: TRBD2
V: TRBV27
length: 15

CDR3: CASSLSDWDEQFF
DNA: TGTGCCAGCAGTTTATCGGACTGGGATGAGCAGTTCTTC
size: few
J: TRBJ2-1
D: NA
V: TRBV27
length: 13

CDR3: CSVQGLGYGYTF
DNA: TGCAGCGTTCAGGGGTTGGGCTATGGCTACACCTTC
size: NA
J: TRBJ1-2
D: NA
V: TRBV29-1
length: 12

CDR3: CASSTEYYEQYF
DNA: TGTGCCAGTAGTACAGAGTACTACGAGCAGTACTTC
size: few
J: TRBJ2-7
D: NA
V: TRBV19
length: 12

CDR3: CASIGLAFYEQYF
DNA: TGTGCCAGCATTGGACTAGCGTTTTACGAGCAGTACTTC
size: once
J: TRBJ2-7
D: TRBD2
V: TRBV6-1
length: 13

CDR3: CASSEVKGNGYTF
DNA: TGTGCCAGCAGTGAAGTTAAGGGTAATGGCTACACCTTC
size: NA
J: TRBJ1-2
D: NA
V: TRBV2
length: 13

CDR3: CSVVGKISEAFF
DNA: TGCAGCGTCGTAGGGAAGATATCTGAAGCTTTCTTT
size: once
J: TRBJ1-1
D: NA
V: TRBV29-1
length: 12

CDR3: CASSEAGSIYEQYF
DNA: TGTGCCAGCAGTGAGGCGGGCTCCATCTACGAGCAGTACTTC
size: NA
J: TRBJ2-7
D: NA
V: TRBV2
length: 14

CDR3: CATRPRRTGNTEAFF
DNA: TGTGCCACCAGACCACGAAGAACGGGGAACACTGAAGCTTTCTTT
size: NA
J: TRBJ1-1
D: NA
V: TRBV15
length: 15

CDR3: CSVITWTGKDYGYTF
DNA: TGCAGCGTAATCACTTGGACAGGGAAAGACTATGGCTACACCTTC
size: NA
J: TRBJ1-2
D: TRBD1
V: TRBV29-1
length: 15

CDR3: CASSYLETQYF
DNA: TGTGCCAGCAGTTACCTCGAGACCCAGTACTTC
size: NA
J: TRBJ2-5
D: NA
V: TRBV6-6
length: 11

CDR3: CASSLKLNYNEQFF
DNA: TGTGCCAGCAGCTTGAAACTTAATTACAATGAGCAGTTCTTC
size: NA
J: TRBJ2-1
D: NA
V: TRBV5-6
length: 14

CDR3: CASSFNQETQYF
DNA: TGTGCCAGCAGTTTCAACCAAGAGACCCAGTACTTC
size: NA
J: TRBJ2-5
D: NA
V: TRBV27
length: 12

CDR3: CASSEFVDQETQYF
DNA: TGTGCCAGCAGTGAATTCGTCGATCAAGAGACCCAGTACTTC
size: NA
J: TRBJ2-5
D: NA
V: TRBV2
length: 14

CDR3: CASSGRDRGSYEQYF
DNA: TGTGCCAGCAGTGGCCGGGACAGGGGGTCCTACGAGCAGTACTTC
size: NA
J: TRBJ2-7
D: TRBD1
V: TRBV2
length: 15

CDR3: CASSYSGRSETQYF
DNA: TGTGCCAGCAGTTACAGCGGGAGGTCAGAGACCCAGTACTTC
size: NA
J: TRBJ2-5
D: TRBD2
V: TRBV27
length: 14

CDR3: CASSLADGGYTEAFF
DNA: TGTGCCAGCAGTTTAGCCGATGGAGGGTACACTGAAGCTTTCTTT
size: NA
J: TRBJ1-1
D: NA
V: TRBV27
length: 15

CDR3: CASRPGQGSPEAFF
DNA: TGTGCCAGCAGGCCGGGACAGGGATCCCCTGAAGCTTTCTTT
size: NA
J: TRBJ1-1
D: TRBD1
V: TRBV27
length: 14

CDR3: CASSKVGSRYEQFF
DNA: TGTGCCAGCAGCAAGGTGGGGAGTCGCTATGAGCAGTTCTTC
size: few
J: TRBJ2-1
D: NA
V: TRBV7-9
length: 14

CDR3: CASSFGSGTDTQYF
DNA: TGTGCCAGCAGTTTTGGTAGCGGAACAGATACGCAGTATTTT
size: NA
J: TRBJ2-3
D: NA
V: TRBV27
length: 14

CDR3: CASSSGIPTQETQYF
DNA: TGTGCCAGCAGTTCGGGGATACCCACACAAGAGACCCAGTACTTC
size: NA
J: TRBJ2-5
D: NA
V: TRBV28
length: 15

CDR3: CASSLALNTEAFF
DNA: TGCGCCAGCAGCTTGGCTCTGAACACTGAAGCTTTCTTT
size: NA
J: TRBJ1-1
D: NA
V: TRBV5-1
length: 13

CDR3: CSVVSKGQGGNYEQYF
DNA: TGCAGCGTTGTTTCAAAGGGACAGGGAGGGAACTACGAGCAGTACTTC
size: NA
J: TRBJ2-7
D: TRBD1
V: TRBV29-1
length: 16

CDR3: CASQSSYNEQFF
DNA: TGTGCCAGCCAGTCCTCCTACAATGAGCAGTTCTTC
size: NA
J: TRBJ2-1
D: NA
V: TRBV6-5
length: 12

CDR3: CASSHSGTGTGLAGAETGEQFF
DNA: TGTGCCAGCAGCCACTCCGGGACAGGGACCGGACTAGCGGGAGCGGAAACGGGGGAGCAGTTCTTC
size: NA
J: TRBJ2-1
D: TRBD2
V: TRBV7-3
length: 22

CDR3: CASSLVSGQETQYF
DNA: TGCGCCAGCAGCTTGGTTTCCGGCCAAGAGACCCAGTACTTC
size: NA
J: TRBJ2-5
D: NA
V: TRBV5-1
length: 14

CDR3: CASSDIGSTEAFF
DNA: TGTGCCAGCAGCGACATTGGGAGCACTGAAGCTTTCTTT
size: NA
J: TRBJ1-1
D: NA
V: TRBV7-3
length: 13

CDR3: CSALGYTEAFF
DNA: TGCAGTGCTCTGGGGTACACTGAAGCTTTCTTT
size: NA
J: TRBJ1-1
D: NA
V: TRBV20-1
length: 11

CDR3: CASSSTTGILAKNIQYF
DNA: TGTGCCAGCAGCTCCACGACAGGCATCCTAGCCAAAAACATTCAGTACTTC
size: NA
J: TRBJ2-4
D: NA
V: TRBV7-8
length: 17

CDR3: CAQGQGVNEQFF
DNA: TGTGCACAGGGACAGGGGGTCAATGAGCAGTTCTTC
size: few
J: TRBJ2-1
D: TRBD1
V: TRBV7-9
length: 12

CDR3: CASSMSRGGEQYF
DNA: TGTGCCAGTAGTATGTCCCGCGGAGGGGAGCAGTACTTC
size: few
J: TRBJ2-7
D: NA
V: TRBV19
length: 13

CDR3: CSKRSGSYNEQFF
DNA: TGCAGCAAACGGTCCGGCTCCTACAATGAGCAGTTCTTC
size: NA
J: TRBJ2-1
D: NA
V: TRBV29-1
length: 13

CDR3: CASSFLMTGGTNTGELFF
DNA: TGTGCCAGCAGTTTCCTTATGACTGGTGGGACGAACACCGGGGAGCTGTTTTTT
size: NA
J: TRBJ2-2
D: NA
V: TRBV27
length: 18

CDR3: CASRAEVAGVGEQFF
DNA: TGTGCCAGCAGGGCAGAGGTAGCGGGAGTTGGTGAGCAGTTCTTC
size: NA
J: TRBJ2-1
D: TRBD2
V: TRBV7-8
length: 15

CDR3: CSVEESGYSYEQYF
DNA: TGCAGCGTTGAAGAGAGCGGTTACTCCTACGAGCAGTACTTC
size: few
J: TRBJ2-7
D: NA
V: TRBV29-1
length: 14

CDR3: CASSGPGYTF
DNA: TGTGCCAGCAGCGGGCCTGGCTACACCTTC
size: NA
J: TRBJ1-2
D: NA
V: TRBV9
length: 10

CDR3: CASSQEDNSYEQYF
DNA: TGCGCCAGCAGCCAAGAAGACAACAGCTACGAGCAGTACTTC
size: NA
J: TRBJ2-7
D: NA
V: TRBV4-1
length: 14

CDR3: CASSLVDRYQETQYF
DNA: TGTGCCAGCAGCTTAGTTGACAGATACCAAGAGACCCAGTACTTC
size: NA
J: TRBJ2-5
D: NA
V: TRBV5-6
length: 15

CDR3: CASSAQTGKNYGYTF
DNA: TGTGCCAGCAGCGCCCAGACAGGAAAGAACTATGGCTACACCTTC
size: once
J: TRBJ1-2
D: NA
V: TRBV9
length: 15

CDR3: CASSWTPDHQPQHF
DNA: TGTGCCAGCAGTTGGACACCGGATCACCAGCCCCAGCATTTT
size: NA
J: TRBJ1-5
D: NA
V: TRBV28
length: 14

CDR3: CASSGTSGPTGELFF
DNA: TGTGCCAGTAGCGGGACTAGCGGGCCCACCGGGGAGCTGTTTTTT
size: NA
J: TRBJ2-2
D: TRBD2
V: TRBV19
length: 15

CDR3: CASSQDPGVISYEQYF
DNA: TGCGCCAGCAGCCAAGATCCCGGGGTTATCTCCTACGAGCAGTACTTC
size: NA
J: TRBJ2-7
D: NA
V: TRBV4-1
length: 16

CDR3: CASGMDSDTQYF
DNA: TGTGCCAGTGGGATGGATTCAGATACGCAGTATTTT
size: few
J: TRBJ2-3
D: NA
V: TRBV28
length: 12

CDR3: CASRPTGIVYNEQFF
DNA: TGTGCCAGCAGGCCGACAGGTATTGTGTACAATGAGCAGTTCTTC
size: few
J: TRBJ2-1
D: NA
V: TRBV9
length: 15

CDR3: CASGYGTDTQYF
DNA: TGTGCCAGTGGTTACGGCACAGATACGCAGTATTTT
size: NA
J: TRBJ2-3
D: NA
V: TRBV19
length: 12

CDR3: CASSPIGVDEQYF
DNA: TGTGCCAGTAGTCCGATAGGGGTCGACGAGCAGTACTTC
size: NA
J: TRBJ2-7
D: NA
V: TRBV19
length: 13

CDR3: CASSPRQTKGSPGELFF
DNA: TGCGCCAGCAGCCCAAGACAGACCAAGGGGAGTCCCGGGGAGCTGTTTTTT
size: NA
J: TRBJ2-2
D: NA
V: TRBV5-1
length: 17

CDR3: CASSSGTGDAETQYF
DNA: TGTGCCAGCAGCTCCGGGACAGGGGATGCAGAGACCCAGTACTTC
size: NA
J: TRBJ2-5
D: TRBD1
V: TRBV6-5
length: 15

CDR3: CASSENFPTTISNEQYF
DNA: TGTGCCAGCAGTGAAAATTTCCCGACCACCATTTCTAACGAGCAGTACTTC
size: NA
J: TRBJ2-7
D: NA
V: TRBV2
length: 17

CDR3: CASKSGTGVQETQYF
DNA: TGTGCCAGCAAGTCCGGGACAGGGGTCCAAGAGACCCAGTACTTC
size: NA
J: TRBJ2-5
D: TRBD1
V: TRBV27
length: 15

CDR3: CASEWAGFNEQYF
DNA: TGTGCCAGCGAATGGGCAGGGTTCAACGAGCAGTACTTC
size: few
J: TRBJ2-7
D: NA
V: TRBV7-9
length: 13

CDR3: CASSQGDNQPQHF
DNA: TGTGCCAGCAGCCAAGGGGACAATCAGCCCCAGCATTTT
size: NA
J: TRBJ1-5
D: NA
V: TRBV4-2
length: 13

CDR3: CAIPGGGTDTQYF
DNA: TGTGCCATCCCAGGGGGAGGCACAGATACGCAGTATTTT
size: few
J: TRBJ2-3
D: TRBD1
V: TRBV7-9
length: 13

CDR3: CASSLVSSPRETQYF
DNA: TGTGCCAGCAGCTTAGTTTCGTCTCCGAGAGAGACCCAGTACTTC
size: few
J: TRBJ2-5
D: NA
V: TRBV11-2
length: 15

CDR3: CASITPSRGGRDGYDTQYF
DNA: TGTGCCAGCATCACGCCCTCGAGGGGTGGAAGAGATGGATACGATACGCAGTATTTT
size: few
J: TRBJ2-3
D: NA
V: TRBV28
length: 19